These T cell receptor beta chains were read from a single sample in a study of control samples from healthy donors and cancer patients. TCRdb keeps only in-frame clones here, not all; method: immunoSEQ multiplex PCR. The sample has 90,000 to 150,000 clones, roughly 90% seen once. The source material was blood. These receptors were obtained from a man over 45 in good health. Both conserved end residues are part of each CDR3. The D gene is left open where the match is weak. Some rows mark clone size as missing; the rest say once, few, many or name a class of expanded clone.

CDR3 length: 16; J gene: TRBJ2-2; clone size: .; D gene: .; V gene: TRBV9; CDR3 DNA: TGTGCCAGCAGCGTCTCGGTTGGGGAGCGTCCCGGGGAGCTGTTTTTT; CDR3 protein: CASSVSVGERPGELFF
CDR3 length: 13; J gene: TRBJ1-3; clone size: .; D gene: .; V gene: TRBV7-2; CDR3 DNA: TGTGCCAGCAGCCCGACCGCCGGAAACACCATATATTTT; CDR3 protein: CASSPTAGNTIYF
CDR3 length: 16; J gene: TRBJ2-3; clone size: .; D gene: TRBD2; V gene: TRBV9; CDR3 DNA: TGTGCCAGCAGCGTACGTCCGGGACTAGCGGCTGATACGCAGTATTTT; CDR3 protein: CASSVRPGLAADTQYF
CDR3 length: 15; J gene: TRBJ1-2; clone size: .; D gene: TRBD1; V gene: TRBV29-1; CDR3 DNA: TGCAGCGTAGCTGCCGGGACAGGAACTAACTATGGCTACACCTTC; CDR3 protein: CSVAAGTGTNYGYTF
CDR3 length: 14; J gene: TRBJ2-7; clone size: .; D gene: .; V gene: TRBV15; CDR3 DNA: TGTGCCACCAGCAGCCTTTCCGCCTCCTACGAGCAGTACTTC; CDR3 protein: CATSSLSASYEQYF
CDR3 length: 14; J gene: TRBJ2-5; clone size: .; D gene: .; V gene: TRBV7-9; CDR3 DNA: TGTGCCAGCAGCCCCCCCGACAGGCAAGAGACCCAGTACTTC; CDR3 protein: CASSPPDRQETQYF
CDR3 length: 12; J gene: TRBJ2-5; clone size: .; D gene: .; V gene: TRBV28; CDR3 DNA: TGTGCCATCGGGACCCTACAAGAGACCCAGTACTTC; CDR3 protein: CAIGTLQETQYF
CDR3 length: 14; J gene: TRBJ2-7; clone size: .; D gene: TRBD1; V gene: TRBV6-2/TRBV6-3; CDR3 DNA: TGTGCCAGCAGTTACGGGACAGGGACGTACGAGCAGTACTTC; CDR3 protein: CASSYGTGTYEQYF
CDR3 length: 13; J gene: TRBJ1-1; clone size: .; D gene: .; V gene: TRBV6-6; CDR3 DNA: TGTGCCAGCAGTTACTCGAAGGTCACTGAAGCTTTCTTT; CDR3 protein: CASSYSKVTEAFF
CDR3 length: 15; J gene: TRBJ2-3; clone size: .; D gene: TRBD2; V gene: TRBV7-2; CDR3 DNA: TGTGCCAGCAGCCCCAGCGGGGGGCGCACAGATACGCAGTATTTT; CDR3 protein: CASSPSGGRTDTQYF
CDR3 length: 13; J gene: TRBJ2-7; clone size: .; D gene: .; V gene: TRBV15; CDR3 DNA: TGTGCCACCGCTGAAGGGGCCCTGTACGAGCAGTACTTC; CDR3 protein: CATAEGALYEQYF
CDR3 length: 16; J gene: TRBJ1-3; clone size: .; D gene: TRBD1; V gene: TRBV10-2; CDR3 DNA: TGCGCCAGCAGTGAGTCCGGACAGGTCTCTGGAAACACCATATATTTT; CDR3 protein: CASSESGQVSGNTIYF
CDR3 length: 11; J gene: TRBJ2-1; clone size: .; D gene: .; V gene: TRBV10-1; CDR3 DNA: TGCGCCACCCAAACGGGAGTGGTGCAGTTCTTC; CDR3 protein: CATQTGVVQFF
CDR3 length: 12; J gene: TRBJ2-2; clone size: .; D gene: .; V gene: TRBV24-1; CDR3 DNA: TGTGCCACCAGTGACCCCACCGGGGAGCTGTTTTTT; CDR3 protein: CATSDPTGELFF
CDR3 length: 17; J gene: TRBJ2-1; clone size: .; D gene: TRBD1; V gene: TRBV4-3; CDR3 DNA: TGCGCCAGCAGCCAACCAGCCCGGGACAGAGGAGGATATGAGCAGTTCTTC; CDR3 protein: CASSQPARDRGGYEQFF
CDR3 length: 16; J gene: TRBJ1-1; clone size: .; D gene: TRBD1; V gene: TRBV15; CDR3 DNA: TGTGCCACCAGCACCGAGTTGGACAGGGGGCAGGGTGAAGCTTTCTTT; CDR3 protein: CATSTELDRGQGEAFF
CDR3 length: 12; J gene: TRBJ2-1; clone size: .; D gene: .; V gene: TRBV10-3; CDR3 DNA: TGTGCCATCAGGAGCGGCGGCAATGAGCAGTTCTTC; CDR3 protein: CAIRSGGNEQFF
CDR3 length: 16; J gene: TRBJ2-3; clone size: .; D gene: .; V gene: TRBV6-4; CDR3 DNA: TGTGCCAGCAGTGAGCTCTTGGGTTGGAGCACAGATACGCAGTATTTT; CDR3 protein: CASSELLGWSTDTQYF
CDR3 length: 12; J gene: TRBJ2-2; clone size: .; D gene: .; V gene: TRBV10-2; CDR3 DNA: TGCGCCAGCAGGGACTCACGGGGGGAGCTGTTTTTT; CDR3 protein: CASRDSRGELFF
CDR3 length: 15; J gene: TRBJ1-1; clone size: .; D gene: TRBD1; V gene: TRBV6-6; CDR3 DNA: TGTGCCAGCAGTTCGGGACAGGGGGCGAACACTGAAGCTTTCTTT; CDR3 protein: CASSSGQGANTEAFF
CDR3 length: 14; J gene: TRBJ2-3; clone size: once; D gene: TRBD2; V gene: TRBV2; CDR3 DNA: TGTGCCAGCAGTGAGAGGGTAGCGGGGGGGTCGCAGTATTTT; CDR3 protein: CASSERVAGGSQYF
CDR3 length: 14; J gene: TRBJ1-1; clone size: .; D gene: TRBD1; V gene: TRBV19; CDR3 DNA: TGTGCCAGTAGCAACAGGGGACTGAACACTGAAGCTTTCTTT; CDR3 protein: CASSNRGLNTEAFF
CDR3 length: 16; J gene: TRBJ2-7; clone size: .; D gene: .; V gene: TRBV7-2; CDR3 DNA: TGTGCCAGCAGCTTAAGTGTAGGGGTTAGCTCCTACGAGCAGTACTTC; CDR3 protein: CASSLSVGVSSYEQYF
CDR3 length: 15; J gene: TRBJ1-5; clone size: .; D gene: TRBD1; V gene: TRBV24-1; CDR3 DNA: TGTGCCACCAGTGATCCGGACAGGGACAATCAGCCCCAGCATTTT; CDR3 protein: CATSDPDRDNQPQHF
CDR3 length: 13; J gene: TRBJ2-2; clone size: .; D gene: .; V gene: TRBV29-1; CDR3 DNA: TGCAGCGCTCGGGACACGTACACCGGGGAGCTGTTTTTT; CDR3 protein: CSARDTYTGELFF
CDR3 length: 16; J gene: TRBJ2-2; clone size: once; D gene: TRBD1; V gene: TRBV19; CDR3 DNA: TGTGCCAGTAGTCCCGGACAGGGGGGGATGGCCGGGGAGCTGTTTTTT; CDR3 protein: CASSPGQGGMAGELFF
CDR3 length: 12; J gene: TRBJ1-2; clone size: few; D gene: .; V gene: TRBV12-3/TRBV12-4; CDR3 DNA: TGTGCCAGCAGGGGGGGAGTAGGAGGCTACACCTTC; CDR3 protein: CASRGGVGGYTF
CDR3 length: 15; J gene: TRBJ1-1; clone size: .; D gene: TRBD1; V gene: TRBV19; CDR3 DNA: TGTGCCAGTACCGACCCTATCCGGGACAGGGGAGAGGCTTTCTTT; CDR3 protein: CASTDPIRDRGEAFF
CDR3 length: 17; J gene: TRBJ2-3; clone size: .; D gene: .; V gene: TRBV18; CDR3 DNA: TGTGCCAGCTCACCACCGAGCGGCCCCCGGGGGACAGATACGCAGTATTTT; CDR3 protein: CASSPPSGPRGTDTQYF
CDR3 length: 15; J gene: TRBJ1-5; clone size: .; D gene: TRBD1; V gene: TRBV5-8; CDR3 DNA: TGTGCCAGCAGCTTGGCTGGGACAGGGGATCAGCCCCAGCATTTT; CDR3 protein: CASSLAGTGDQPQHF
CDR3 length: 13; J gene: TRBJ2-2; clone size: .; D gene: .; V gene: TRBV7-2; CDR3 DNA: TGTGCCAGCAGGGGCGTGAACACCGGGGAGCTGTTTTTT; CDR3 protein: CASRGVNTGELFF
CDR3 length: 15; J gene: TRBJ2-3; clone size: .; D gene: .; V gene: TRBV6-2/TRBV6-3; CDR3 DNA: TGTGCCAGCAGTTACGGGGGTTTTGAGACAGATACGCAGTATTTT; CDR3 protein: CASSYGGFETDTQYF